Sequencing of this T cell receptor beta chain was carried out in a study of naive and memory T cell subsets. Study-level results: A few larger clonotypes appeared in naive repertoires, especially CD8, possibly memory cells re-expressing CD45RA.

CMV status came from CD4+ T cell IFNgamma after overnight CMV lysate stimulation of fresh PBMCs. In this sample, this clonotype turned up a few times. The antigen is unknown. An equimolar mix of two oligonucleotides served as the beta constant-region primer for TRBC1 and TRBC2. Ligated cDNA was amplified by four rounds of PCR with nested alpha and beta constant-region primers and SP2. TCRdb processed the UMI-ligation and nested PCR reads anew with MiXCR; each CDR3 protein has one entry. This table has approximately 80,000 distinct CDR3 sequences, roughly 9.2% appearing once. The V end lost 0 bases, the J end lost 3 bases, and 15 bases lay between the germline ends. CDR3 length: 17 residues. Germline lookup yields CDR1 LGHNA and CDR2 YSLEER.

Sequencing used naive CD8+ T cells from blood. The clonotype comes from a human donor in good health. The J gene is TRBJ1-3, the V gene TRBV4-3, with D uncertain. CDR3 in DNA: TGCGCCAGCAGCCAAGATCCGACGGGTCCTTATGGAAACACCATATATTTT. Translation: CASSQDPTGPYGNTIYF.